This T cell receptor (beta chain) emerged from a study of CD8 T cells in ankylosing spondylitis. With V trimmed by 5 bases and J by 6 bases, 6 bases remained unmatched. This CDR3 has 14 amino acids. The germline V gene encodes CDR1 ENHRY and CDR2 SYGVKD. Each TCR beta library was made by quantitative 5'-RACE that incorporated molecular barcodes. In TCRdb, the 5' RACE reads were re-called with MiXCR into one record per CDR3 protein. Of 150,000 to 200,000 distinct CDR3 sequences listed, around 10% were seen once; the top ten hold around 29%. This clonotype was detected many times. The antigen remains undetermined. Study-level points and caveats: Blood from ankylosing spondylitis patients appeared to carry a characteristic roughly 8-variant TCR beta motif. Disease-linked clones proved CD8+ and comparatively uncommon in peripheral blood.

This receptor was obtained from a male donor with ankylosing spondylitis or in good health (not recorded which). Sequencing was done on a sample of blood, either unsorted or a sorted T cell fraction (not recorded which). The chain links TRBV10-3 to TRBJ2-1; 8 nucleotides agree with TRBD2. CDR3 in amino acids: CAISPGSGGNEQFF. Here the CDR3 DNA reads TGTGCCATCAGTCCGGGAAGCGGGGGCAATGAGCAGTTCTTC.